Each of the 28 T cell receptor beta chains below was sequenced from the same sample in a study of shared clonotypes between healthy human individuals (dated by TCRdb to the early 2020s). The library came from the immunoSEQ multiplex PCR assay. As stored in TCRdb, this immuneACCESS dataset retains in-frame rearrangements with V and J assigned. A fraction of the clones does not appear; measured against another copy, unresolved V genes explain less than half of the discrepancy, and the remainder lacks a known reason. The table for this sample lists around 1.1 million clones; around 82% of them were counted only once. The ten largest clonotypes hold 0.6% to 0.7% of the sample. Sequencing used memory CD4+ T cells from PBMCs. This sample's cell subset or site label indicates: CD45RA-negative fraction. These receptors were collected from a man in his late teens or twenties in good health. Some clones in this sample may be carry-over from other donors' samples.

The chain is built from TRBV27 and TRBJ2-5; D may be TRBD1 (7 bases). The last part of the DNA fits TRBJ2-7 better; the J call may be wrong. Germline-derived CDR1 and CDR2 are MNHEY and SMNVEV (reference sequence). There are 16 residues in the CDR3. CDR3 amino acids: CASSPTPGGSSYEQYF. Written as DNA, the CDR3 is TGTGCCAGCAGCCCCACGCCAGGGGGGAGCTCCTACGAGCAGTACTTC.

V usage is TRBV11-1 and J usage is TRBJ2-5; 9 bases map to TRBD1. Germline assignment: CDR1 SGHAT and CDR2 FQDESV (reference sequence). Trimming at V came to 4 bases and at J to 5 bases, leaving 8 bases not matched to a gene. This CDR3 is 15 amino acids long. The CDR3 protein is CASSSGQGLLETQYF. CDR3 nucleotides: TGTGCCAGCAGCTCCGGACAGGGGTTGTTGGAGACCCAGTACTTC.

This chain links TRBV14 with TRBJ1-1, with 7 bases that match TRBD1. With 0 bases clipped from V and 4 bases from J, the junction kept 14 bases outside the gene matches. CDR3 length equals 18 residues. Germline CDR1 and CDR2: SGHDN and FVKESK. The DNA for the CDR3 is TGTGCCAGCAGCCAAGATTCCCTTACAGGGGCAGGGGGCACTGAAGCTTTCTTT. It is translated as CASSQDSLTGAGGTEAFF.

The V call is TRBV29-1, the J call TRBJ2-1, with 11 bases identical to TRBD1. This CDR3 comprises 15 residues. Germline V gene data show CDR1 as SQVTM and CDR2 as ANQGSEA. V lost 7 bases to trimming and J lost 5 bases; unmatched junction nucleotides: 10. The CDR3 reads CSASVGQGANNEQFF. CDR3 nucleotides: TGCAGCGCATCAGTAGGACAGGGGGCAAACAATGAGCAGTTCTTC.

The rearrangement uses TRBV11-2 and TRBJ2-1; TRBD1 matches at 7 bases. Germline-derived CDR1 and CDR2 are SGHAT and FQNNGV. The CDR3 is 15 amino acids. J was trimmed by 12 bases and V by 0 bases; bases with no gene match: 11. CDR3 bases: TGTGCCAGCAGCTTAGATATCCTCGACAGGGAAAGGCAGTTCTTC. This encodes CASSLDILDRERQFF.

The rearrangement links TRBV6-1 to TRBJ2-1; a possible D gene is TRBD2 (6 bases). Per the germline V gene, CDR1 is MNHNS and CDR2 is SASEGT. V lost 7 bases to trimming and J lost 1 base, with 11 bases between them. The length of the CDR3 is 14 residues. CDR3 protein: CASNGRPSYNEQFF. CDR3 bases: TGTGCCAGCAATGGGAGGCCATCCTACAATGAGCAGTTCTTC.

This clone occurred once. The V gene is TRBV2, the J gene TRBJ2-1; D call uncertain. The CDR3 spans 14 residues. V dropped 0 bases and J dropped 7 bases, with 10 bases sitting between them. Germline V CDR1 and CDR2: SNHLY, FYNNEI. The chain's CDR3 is CASSEAREGNEQFF. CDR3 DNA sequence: TGTGCCAGCAGTGAAGCGCGTGAAGGGAATGAGCAGTTCTTC.

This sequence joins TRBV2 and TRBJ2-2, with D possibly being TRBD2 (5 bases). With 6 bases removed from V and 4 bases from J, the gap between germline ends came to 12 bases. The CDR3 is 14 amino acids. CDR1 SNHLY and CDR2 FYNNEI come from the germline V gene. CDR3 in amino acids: CASSTERITGELFF. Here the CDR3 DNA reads TGTGCCAGCAGCACCGAGCGGATCACCGGGGAGCTGTTTTTT.

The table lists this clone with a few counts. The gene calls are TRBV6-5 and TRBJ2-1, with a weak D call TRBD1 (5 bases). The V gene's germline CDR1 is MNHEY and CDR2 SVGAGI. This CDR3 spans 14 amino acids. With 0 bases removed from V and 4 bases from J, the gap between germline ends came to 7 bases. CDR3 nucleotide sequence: TGTGCCAGCAGTTACTCCAGGGTTTACAATGAGCAGTTCTTC. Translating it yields CASSYSRVYNEQFF.

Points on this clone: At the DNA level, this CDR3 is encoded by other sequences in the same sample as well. This CDR3 is CASSPGQRNTEAFF. CDR3 nucleotides: TGTGCCAGCAGCCCGGGACAGAGGAACACTGAAGCTTTCTTT. The genes are TRBV5-4 and TRBJ1-1; 7 bases agree with TRBD1. This CDR3 contains 14 residues. The V gene end was trimmed by 4 bases and the J gene end by 1 base; junction bases not matched to a gene: 4. From germline, CDR1 is SGHNT and CDR2 YYREEE (reference sequence).

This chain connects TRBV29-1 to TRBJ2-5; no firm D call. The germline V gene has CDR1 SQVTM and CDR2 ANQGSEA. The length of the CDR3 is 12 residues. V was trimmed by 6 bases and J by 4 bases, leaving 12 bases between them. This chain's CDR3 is CSVSFMRETQYF. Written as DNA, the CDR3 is TGCAGCGTCTCTTTCATGCGAGAGACCCAGTACTTC.

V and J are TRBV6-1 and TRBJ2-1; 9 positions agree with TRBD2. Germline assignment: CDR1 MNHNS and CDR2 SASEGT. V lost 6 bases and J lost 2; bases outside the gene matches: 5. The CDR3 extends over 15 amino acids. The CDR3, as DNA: TGTGCCAGCAGGGGTAGCGGGAGTCCCTACAATGAGCAGTTCTTC. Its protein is CASRGSGSPYNEQFF.

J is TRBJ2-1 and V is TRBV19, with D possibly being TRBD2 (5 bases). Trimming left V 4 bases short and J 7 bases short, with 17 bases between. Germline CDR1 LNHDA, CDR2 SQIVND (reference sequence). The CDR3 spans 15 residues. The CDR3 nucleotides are TGTGCCAGTAGTACACTAGTATTGGCCTTAAATGAGCAGTTCTTC. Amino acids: CASSTLVLALNEQFF. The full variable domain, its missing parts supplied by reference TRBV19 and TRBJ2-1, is DGGITQSPKYLFRKEGQNVTLSCEQNLNHDAMYWYRQDPGQGLRLIYYSQIVNDFQKGDIAEGYSVSREKKESFPLTVTSAQKNPTAFYLCASSTLVLALNEQFFGPGTRLTVL.

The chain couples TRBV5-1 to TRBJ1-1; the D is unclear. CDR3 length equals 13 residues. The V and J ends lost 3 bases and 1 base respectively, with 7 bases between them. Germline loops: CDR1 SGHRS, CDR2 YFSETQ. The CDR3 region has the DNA TGCGCCAGCAGCTACCGGACGAACACTGAAGCTTTCTTT. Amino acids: CASSYRTNTEAFF.

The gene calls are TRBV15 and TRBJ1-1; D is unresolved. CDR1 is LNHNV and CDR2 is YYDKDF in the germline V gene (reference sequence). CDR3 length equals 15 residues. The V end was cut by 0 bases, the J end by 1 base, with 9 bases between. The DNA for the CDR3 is TGTGCCACCAGCAGAGAATTTCAGCAGAACACTGAAGCTTTCTTT. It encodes CATSREFQQNTEAFF.

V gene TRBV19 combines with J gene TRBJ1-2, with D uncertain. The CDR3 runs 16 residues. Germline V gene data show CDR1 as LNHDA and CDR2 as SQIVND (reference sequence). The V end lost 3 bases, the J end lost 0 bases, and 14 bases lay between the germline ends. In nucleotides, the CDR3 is TGTGCCAGTAGTATCGCCGGAGGCACTCCTAACTATGGCTACACCTTC. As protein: CASSIAGGTPNYGYTF.

In nucleotides, the CDR3 is TGTGCCAGCAGACAACGGGGGGAGACCCAGTACTTC. Translation: CASRQRGETQYF. J is TRBJ2-5 and V is TRBV27, with D possibly TRBD2 on 6 matching bases. Trimming took off 6 bases at V and 5 bases at J, with 10 bases between the two ends. This CDR3 is built from 12 residues. Germline V gene sequence: CDR1 MNHEY, CDR2 SMNVEV (reference sequence).

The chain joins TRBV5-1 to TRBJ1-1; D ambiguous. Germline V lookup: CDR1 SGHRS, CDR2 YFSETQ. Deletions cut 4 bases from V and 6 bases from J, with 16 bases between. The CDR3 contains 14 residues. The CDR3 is CASSPSEGYAEAFF. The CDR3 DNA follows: TGCGCCAGCAGCCCCTCTGAGGGCTACGCTGAAGCTTTCTTT.

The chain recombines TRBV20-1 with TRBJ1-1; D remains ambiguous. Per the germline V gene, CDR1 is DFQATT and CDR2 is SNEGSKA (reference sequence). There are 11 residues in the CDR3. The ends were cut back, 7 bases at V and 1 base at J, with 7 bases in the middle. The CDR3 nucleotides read TGCAGTGTACCCAGGAACACTGAAGCTTTCTTT. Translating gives CSVPRNTEAFF.

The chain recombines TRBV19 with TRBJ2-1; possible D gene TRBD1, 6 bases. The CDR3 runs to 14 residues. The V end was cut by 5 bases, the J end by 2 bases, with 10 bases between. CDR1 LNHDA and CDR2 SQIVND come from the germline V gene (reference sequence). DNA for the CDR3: TGTGCCAGTAGTCCAAGGACAGCCTACAATGAGCAGTTCTTC. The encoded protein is CASSPRTAYNEQFF.

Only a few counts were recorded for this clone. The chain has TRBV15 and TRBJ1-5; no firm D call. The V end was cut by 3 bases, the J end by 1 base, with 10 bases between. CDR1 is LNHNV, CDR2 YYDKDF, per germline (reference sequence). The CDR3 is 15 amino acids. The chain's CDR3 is CATSSGRRSNQPQHF. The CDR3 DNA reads TGTGCCACCAGCAGCGGACGACGGAGCAATCAGCCCCAGCATTTT.

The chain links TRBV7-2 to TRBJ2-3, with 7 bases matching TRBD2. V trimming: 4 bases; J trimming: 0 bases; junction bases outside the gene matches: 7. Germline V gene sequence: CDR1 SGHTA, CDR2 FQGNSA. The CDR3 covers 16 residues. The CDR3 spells CASSSRGGSSTDTQYF. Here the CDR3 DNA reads TGTGCCAGCAGCTCGCGTGGCGGGAGTAGCACAGATACGCAGTATTTT.

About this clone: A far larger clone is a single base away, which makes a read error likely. The CDR3 DNA follows: TGTGCCTGGAGTGTCGACACATATGGCTGCACCTTC. Encoded protein: CAWSVDTYGCTF. The chain is built from TRBV30 and TRBJ1-2, with D hard to call. Looked up from germline, CDR1 is GTSNPN and CDR2 is SVGIG (reference sequence). CDR3 size: 12 residues. Based on the CDR3 plus reference TRBV30 and TRBJ1-2, the full variable domain is SQTIHQWPATLVQPVGSPLSLECTVEGTSNPNLYWYRQAAGRGLQLLFYSVGIGQISSEVPQNLSASRPQDRQFILSSKKLLLSDSGFYLCAWSVDTYGCTFGSGTRLTVV.

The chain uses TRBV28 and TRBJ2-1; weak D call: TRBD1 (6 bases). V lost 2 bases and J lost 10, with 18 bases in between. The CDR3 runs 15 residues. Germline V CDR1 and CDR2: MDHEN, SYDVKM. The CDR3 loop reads CASSLIQGVLGEQFF. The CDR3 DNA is TGTGCCAGCAGTTTAATACAGGGAGTATTAGGGGAGCAGTTCTTC.

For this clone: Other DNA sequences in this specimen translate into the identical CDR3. The CDR3 sequence: CASRLALSTDTQYF. The CDR3 DNA reads TGTGCCAGTAGACTAGCGCTGAGCACAGATACGCAGTATTTT. This chain uses TRBV27 with TRBJ2-3; TRBD2 agrees at 8 bases. V lost 9 bases, J lost 0 bases, and 5 bases stayed unmatched. In germline, CDR1 is MNHEY, CDR2 SMNVEV (reference sequence). The CDR3 is made up of 14 amino acids.

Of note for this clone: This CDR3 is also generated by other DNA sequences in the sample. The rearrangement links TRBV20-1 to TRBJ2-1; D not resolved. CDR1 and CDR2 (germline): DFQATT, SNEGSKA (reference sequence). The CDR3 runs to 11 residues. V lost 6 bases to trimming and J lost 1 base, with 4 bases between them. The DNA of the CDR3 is TGCAGTGCCCCGTCCTACAATGAGCAGTTCTTC. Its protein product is CSAPSYNEQFF.

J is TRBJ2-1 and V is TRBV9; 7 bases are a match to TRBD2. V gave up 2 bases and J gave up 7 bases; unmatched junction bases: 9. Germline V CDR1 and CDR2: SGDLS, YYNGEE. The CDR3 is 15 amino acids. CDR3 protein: CASSVLAGRTNEQFF. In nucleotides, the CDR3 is TGTGCCAGCAGCGTTTTAGCGGGCCGAACGAATGAGCAGTTCTTC.

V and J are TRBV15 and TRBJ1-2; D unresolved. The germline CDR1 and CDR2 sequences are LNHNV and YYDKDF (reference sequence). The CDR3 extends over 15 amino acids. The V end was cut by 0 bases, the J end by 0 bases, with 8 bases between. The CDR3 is CATSREGGANYGYTF. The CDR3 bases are TGTGCCACCAGCAGAGAGGGCGGAGCTAACTATGGCTACACCTTC.